The rows below give T cell receptor beta chains drawn from one sample of a study of T cell repertoires in cytomegalovirus infection. TCRdb recomputed calls from the reads with MiXCR, one row per CDR3 protein. The data hold tens of thousands of distinct CDR3 sequences, with 20% observed a single time. These receptors lack a known antigen. This specimen was CD8+ T cells from cultured PBMCs, taken from culture after CMV antigen stimulation. The receptors derive from a human donor in good health (CMV status not recorded). Some clones in this sample may be carry-over from other donors' samples. CDR3s include the opening cysteine and the closing phenylalanine or tryptophan. A D gene is named only where the DNA matches it firmly. The size entry is marked missing in some rows and otherwise reads once, few, many or a size class.

V gene	J gene	D gene	clone size	CDR3 protein	CDR3 DNA
TRBV7-8	TRBJ2-2	.	.	CASSLKGGVDTGELFF	TGTGCCAGCAGCTTAAAAGGGGGGGTGGACACCGGGGAGCTGTTTTTT
TRBV12-3/TRBV12-4	TRBJ1-6	TRBD1	few	CASRNDRGLYNSPLHF	TGTGCCAGCAGGAATGACAGGGGGCTCTATAATTCACCCCTCCACTTT
TRBV20-1	TRBJ2-2	TRBD1	.	CSAVHRGIGELFF	TGCAGTGCTGTTCACAGGGGGATCGGGGAGCTGTTTTTT
TRBV7-8	TRBJ1-1	.	few	CASSRGERLLMNTEAFF	TGTGCCAGCAGCCGAGGGGAGCGGTTACTCATGAACACTGAAGCTTTCTTT
TRBV12-3/TRBV12-4	TRBJ1-1	TRBD1	.	CASTPVTGATEAFF	TGTGCCAGCACCCCCGTGACAGGGGCCACTGAAGCTTTCTTT
TRBV7-9	TRBJ1-1	TRBD1	few	CASSLGPGQGAPEAFF	TGTGCCAGCAGCTTAGGTCCGGGACAGGGGGCTCCTGAAGCTTTCTTT
TRBV6-6	TRBJ1-2	.	.	CASSYGEGIGGGYTF	TGTGCCAGCAGTTACGGAGAGGGGATAGGTGGTGGCTACACCTTC
TRBV7-9	TRBJ2-7	.	.	CASSSLVGTARYEQYF	TGTGCCAGCAGCTCCCTCGTCGGGACGGCTAGGTACGAGCAGTACTTC
TRBV6-2/TRBV6-3	TRBJ1-2	TRBD1	few	CASSPGQVWGYTF	TGTGCCAGCAGCCCCGGACAGGTTTGGGGCTACACCTTC
TRBV7-6	TRBJ2-1	TRBD2	.	CASSLKDVAGGRDEQFF	TGTGCCAGCAGCTTAAAGGATGTAGCGGGGGGCAGGGATGAGCAGTTCTTC
TRBV2	TRBJ2-6	TRBD1	.	CASKLGTGDGANVLTF	TGTGCCAGCAAGCTTGGGACAGGGGACGGGGCCAACGTCCTGACTTTC
TRBV6-8	TRBJ2-7	.	few	CASSYFGQTYEQYF	TGTGCCAGCAGTTACTTCGGACAGACCTACGAGCAGTACTTC
TRBV6-6	TRBJ1-1	.	few	CASSPTGPNTEAFF	TGTGCCAGCAGCCCAACCGGGCCGAACACTGAAGCTTTCTTT
TRBV7-4	TRBJ1-6	.	once	CASIEAGAYNSPLHF	TGTGCCAGCATTGAGGCAGGGGCGTACAATTCACCCCTCCACTTT
TRBV6-2/TRBV6-3	TRBJ1-1	TRBD1	.	CASSYSTGAEAFF	TGTGCCAGCAGTTACTCGACAGGGGCTGAAGCTTTCTTT
TRBV12-3/TRBV12-4	TRBJ1-1	.	few	CASGWTAGGVEAFF	TGTGCCAGCGGTTGGACTGCGGGTGGAGTTGAAGCTTTCTTT
TRBV5-8	TRBJ1-2	TRBD1	.	CASSFAPGQGWDGYTF	TGTGCCAGCAGCTTCGCTCCAGGACAGGGCTGGGATGGCTACACCTTC
TRBV20-1	TRBJ1-6	TRBD1	once	CSATWRQGGNSPLHF	TGCAGTGCCACATGGAGACAGGGCGGTAATTCACCCCTCCACTTT
TRBV27	TRBJ2-1	.	few	CASSLLGGSYNEQFF	TGTGCCAGCAGCCTGCTGGGGGGTTCCTACAATGAGCAGTTCTTC
TRBV4-1	TRBJ2-5	.	few	CASSPSGRGAGRQETQYF	TGCGCCAGCAGCCCCTCCGGAAGGGGGGCAGGGCGCCAAGAGACCCAGTACTTC
TRBV7-2	TRBJ2-2	TRBD2	.	CASSLTGGTGELFF	TGTGCCAGCAGCTTAACGGGGGGTACCGGGGAGCTGTTTTTT
TRBV12-5	TRBJ1-1	TRBD1	few	CASGDRVLNTEAFF	TGTGCTAGTGGCGACAGGGTCCTCAACACTGAAGCTTTCTTT
TRBV7-9	TRBJ1-1	.	few	CASSFEGTTEAFF	TGTGCCAGCAGCTTTGAGGGAACGACTGAAGCTTTCTTT
TRBV7-2	TRBJ1-2	.	.	CASSLTGSYGYTF	TGTGCCAGCAGCTTGACAGGAAGCTATGGCTACACCTTC
TRBV7-6	TRBJ2-7	.	.	CASSLVSRKWDSYEQYF	TGTGCCAGCAGCTTAGTATCAAGAAAGTGGGATTCCTACGAGCAGTACTTC
TRBV4-3	TRBJ2-5	.	.	CASSQAGDGETQYF	TGCGCCAGCAGCCAAGCGGGGGATGGAGAGACCCAGTACTTC
TRBV7-8	TRBJ1-2	.	.	CASSLAFSDYGYTF	TGTGCCAGCAGCTTAGCGTTTTCGGACTATGGCTACACCTTC
TRBV27	TRBJ1-5	.	few	CASSLVGTFQQPQHF	TGTGCCAGCAGTTTAGTAGGGACTTTCCAACAGCCCCAGCATTTT
TRBV6-6	TRBJ2-1	.	.	CARSYSNEQFF	TGTGCCCGCAGTTACAGCAATGAGCAGTTCTTC
TRBV7-8	TRBJ1-1	TRBD1	.	CASSSRYPGGRDAFF	TGTGCCAGCAGCTCCCGATACCCAGGGGGGCGCGATGCTTTCTTT
TRBV6-8	TRBJ2-1	TRBD1	few	CASSNRDRGSHEQFF	TGTGCCAGCAGCAATCGGGACAGGGGAAGCCATGAGCAGTTCTTC
TRBV9	TRBJ1-6	.	.	CASSVGGPDSPLHF	TGTGCCAGCAGCGTTGGAGGGCCGGATTCACCCCTCCACTTT
TRBV27	TRBJ2-1	TRBD2	.	CASSLRAGGLEQFF	TGTGCCAGCAGTTTACGGGCGGGGGGGCTTGAGCAGTTCTTC
TRBV7-2	TRBJ2-7	TRBD1	few	CASSLGDRGHEQYF	TGTGCCAGCAGCTTGGGGGACAGGGGGCACGAGCAGTACTTC
TRBV6-5	TRBJ2-7	TRBD1	few	CASSYGTGEYEQYF	TGTGCCAGCAGTTACGGGACAGGGGAATACGAGCAGTACTTC
TRBV28	TRBJ2-5	.	few	CASSLVGQETQYF	TGTGCCAGCAGTTTGGTCGGTCAAGAGACCCAGTACTTC
TRBV7-6	TRBJ1-2	TRBD1	.	CASSPPGQGIGYTF	TGTGCCAGCAGCCCCCCGGGACAGGGAATCGGCTACACCTTC
TRBV19	TRBJ2-5	.	.	CASSIRQEETQYF	TGTGCCAGTAGTATAAGACAAGAAGAGACCCAGTACTTC
TRBV7-6	TRBJ1-1	.	few	CASSPGRTEAFF	TGTGCCAGCAGCCCCGGGAGGACTGAAGCTTTCTTT
TRBV6-2/TRBV6-3	TRBJ2-1	TRBD2	.	CDSSDLQRGGPYNEQFF	TGTGACAGCAGTGATCTCCAGCGGGGGGGCCCATACAATGAGCAGTTCTTC
TRBV5-6	TRBJ2-6	.	.	CASSLIRDFTDPNSGANVLTF	TGTGCCAGCAGCTTGATTCGAGACTTTACGGATCCCAACTCTGGGGCCAACGTCCTGACTTTC
TRBV12-3/TRBV12-4	TRBJ1-5	TRBD1	few	CAIQTGRGSQPQHF	TGTGCCATTCAGACAGGGAGGGGGTCTCAGCCCCAGCATTTT
TRBV4-1	TRBJ1-2	.	few	CASSQDPDGYTF	TGCGCCAGCAGCCAAGACCCGGATGGCTACACCTTC
TRBV7-8	TRBJ2-2	.	few	CASSFVTGTLNTGELFF	TGTGCCAGCAGCTTCGTAACGGGGACCTTGAACACCGGGGAGCTGTTTTTT
TRBV27	TRBJ2-1	TRBD2	.	CASSLLAGETYNEQFF	TGTGCCAGCAGTTTACTGGCGGGGGAGACCTACAATGAGCAGTTCTTC
TRBV6-2/TRBV6-3	TRBJ1-4	.	many	CASSEDRPTNEKLFF	TGTGCCAGCAGTGAAGACAGGCCAACTAATGAAAAACTGTTTTTT
TRBV6-5	TRBJ1-1	.	.	CASLGNLNTEAFF	TGTGCCAGCCTAGGAAATTTGAACACTGAAGCTTTCTTT
TRBV7-6	TRBJ2-3	TRBD2	.	CASSLARTSGGLTSTDTQYF	TGTGCCAGCAGCTTAGCGAGGACAAGCGGGGGGCTAACTAGCACAGATACGCAGTATTTT
TRBV14	TRBJ2-3	TRBD2	.	CASSQDQSLAGYTDTQYF	TGTGCCAGCAGCCAAGATCAGTCATTAGCGGGATACACAGATACGCAGTATTTT
TRBV20-1	TRBJ2-1	.	.	CSARRRDNEQFF	TGCAGTGCTAGAAGGAGAGACAATGAGCAGTTCTTC
TRBV6-2/TRBV6-3	TRBJ2-7	.	few	CASIQAPGFSYEQYF	TGTGCCAGCATCCAAGCACCAGGCTTCTCCTACGAGCAGTACTTC
TRBV7-2	TRBJ1-1	.	.	CASSLAAGNTEAFF	TGTGCCAGCAGCTTAGCGGCGGGGAACACTGAAGCTTTCTTT
TRBV12-3/TRBV12-4	TRBJ1-1	.	few	CASSPDNLNTEAFF	TGTGCCAGCAGCCCCGACAACTTGAACACTGAAGCTTTCTTT
TRBV9	TRBJ1-5	.	few	CASSEQGYQPQHF	TGTGCCAGCAGCGAGCAGGGATATCAGCCCCAGCATTTT
TRBV28	TRBJ1-1	.	many	CASSLGGEAFF	TGTGCCAGCAGTTTAGGCGGTGAAGCTTTCTTT
TRBV6-1	TRBJ2-2	TRBD2	few	CASNPEVAGAYTGELFF	TGTGCCAGCAACCCTGAGGTAGCGGGGGCCTACACCGGGGAGCTGTTTTTT
TRBV6-5	TRBJ2-1	.	few	CASSYSPENEQFF	TGTGCCAGCAGTTACTCCCCGGAGAATGAGCAGTTCTTC
TRBV7-8	TRBJ2-3	.	few	CASSQGGNQPQYF	TGTGCCAGCAGCCAGGGGGGGAATCAGCCCCAGTATTTT
TRBV7-8	TRBJ1-1	.	.	CASSLGEVTEAFF	TGTGCCAGCAGCTTAGGAGAAGTCACTGAAGCTTTCTTT